One and the same sample provided the 6 T cell receptor beta chains below, sequenced in a study of T cell repertoires in cytomegalovirus infection. Via MiXCR, TCRdb re-called the reads, giving one row per CDR3 protein. This sample has a few hundred thousand distinct CDR3 sequences, with approximately 9.5% found just once. The sample taken for sequencing was PBMCs. These receptors all stem from a human donor in good health (CMV status not recorded). Some clones in this sample may be carry-over from other donors' samples.

The rearrangement joins TRBV2 to TRBJ1-4, with a tentative D call TRBD1 (5 bases). The germline CDR1 and CDR2 sequences are SNHLY and FYNNEI. The V end lost 9 bases, the J end lost 7 bases, and 15 bases lay between the germline ends. CDR3 length: 13 residues. CDR3 nucleotides: TGTGCCAGAACGGGGCTCGGAAGTGAAAAACTGTTTTTT. Translation gives CARTGLGSEKLFF.

This clonotype occurred many times. V gene TRBV7-9 combines with J gene TRBJ1-1, with D possibly TRBD1 on 5 matching bases. The V gene's germline CDR1 is SEHNR and CDR2 FQNEAQ (reference sequence). Trimming stripped 7 bases from V and 5 bases from J, with 20 bases between. The CDR3 is made up of 15 amino acids. This chain's CDR3 is CASTARGISATEAFF. DNA of the CDR3: TGTGCCAGCACCGCTCGGGGCATCTCCGCGACTGAAGCTTTCTTT.

In this sample, this clonotype turned up many times. V usage is TRBV5-1 and J usage is TRBJ2-7; D might be TRBD1 (6 bases). Deletions cut 5 bases from V and 6 bases from J, with 15 bases between. The CDR3 runs 13 residues. Germline loops: CDR1 SGHRS, CDR2 YFSETQ. CDR3 region: CASRITTGPEQYF. The CDR3 bases are TGCGCCAGCAGGATAACGACAGGCCCCGAGCAGTACTTC.

This clonotype occurred a few times. The chain has TRBV19 and TRBJ1-1; D is possibly TRBD1 (6 bases). The CDR3 totals 15 residues. CDR1 and CDR2 from the germline V gene are LNHDA and SQIVND (reference sequence). Trimming removed 3 bases at V and 5 bases at J, with 16 bases between. The CDR3 sequence: CASSISGTIGTEAFF. CDR3 DNA: TGTGCCAGTAGTATTTCCGGGACAATCGGAACTGAAGCTTTCTTT.

J is TRBJ2-3 and V is TRBV20-1; no reliable D call. V lost 3 bases and J lost 0, with 13 bases in between. The CDR3 contains 15 residues. Looked up from germline, CDR1 is DFQATT and CDR2 is SNEGSKA (reference sequence). In DNA, the CDR3 is TGCAGTGCTAGCCGGGTCCTTGCTAGCACAGATACGCAGTATTTT. Protein product: CSASRVLASTDTQYF.

This clonotype was observed at least ten times. The chain carries TRBV25-1 and TRBJ1-6; D gene uncertain. With 7 bases removed from V and 0 bases from J, the gap between germline ends came to 4 bases. The germline CDR1 and CDR2 sequences are MGHDK and SYGVNS. The CDR3 runs to 13 residues. CDR3 sequence: CASKSSYNSPLHF. DNA of the CDR3: TGTGCCAGCAAAAGCTCCTATAATTCACCCCTCCACTTT. The full variable domain, its missing parts supplied by reference TRBV25-1 and TRBJ1-6, is EADIYQTPRYLVIGTGKKITLECSQTMGHDKMYWYQQDPGMELHLIHYSYGVNSTEKGDLSSESTVSRIRTEHFPLTLESARPSHTSQYLCASKSSYNSPLHFGNGTRLTVT.